A single sample is the source of the 22 T cell receptor beta chains below, sequenced in a study of blood T cell repertoires in COVID-19. Sequencing used immunoSEQ multiplex PCR; TCRdb keeps in-frame clones, though not all of them. The table includes approximately 400,000 clones, 81% detected once. Sequenced input: peripheral blood. Source of these receptors: a human donor with acute or convalescent COVID-19. The donor label of this sample is uncertain.

The chain carries TRBV24-1 and TRBJ1-5; 7 bases map to TRBD1. The CDR3 sequence is 15 residues long. V was clipped by 4 bases and J by 7 bases; unmatched bases: 9. The V gene's germline CDR1 is KGHDR and CDR2 SFDVKD. CDR3 in amino acids: CATSDPTGVGQPQHF. CDR3 DNA sequence: TGTGCCACCAGTGACCCCACAGGGGTAGGGCAGCCCCAGCATTTT.

There are a few counts of this clone. The rearrangement joins TRBV6-6 to TRBJ2-7; the D gene is possibly TRBD2 (7 bases). This CDR3 spans 14 amino acids. V was clipped by 6 bases and J by 5 bases, with 17 bases between them. CDR1 is MNHNY and CDR2 is SVGAGI in the germline V gene (reference sequence). In DNA, the CDR3 is TGTGCCAGCAGGCTCTTGGGGGGGGCCGACGAGCAGTACTTC. Amino acid sequence: CASRLLGGADEQYF.

The chain combines TRBV6-5 with TRBJ1-2, with 8 bases that match TRBD1. CDR3 size: 12 residues. J was trimmed by 12 bases and V by 7 bases; bases with no gene match: 10. Germline CDR1 reads MNHEY; CDR2 reads SVGAGI. CDR3 DNA: TGTGCCAGCACCACCCGAGGGACAGGCCACACCTTC. It is translated as CASTTRGTGHTF.

Concerning this clone itself: Other DNA sequences in the sample encode the same CDR3. The V call is TRBV28, the J call TRBJ1-2; unclear D gene. From germline, CDR1 is MDHEN and CDR2 SYDVKM. CDR3 size: 12 residues. The V end was cut by 3 bases, the J end by 3 bases, with 5 bases between. The CDR3 DNA is TGTGCCAGCAGTTTGACATACTATGGCTACACCTTC. It specifies CASSLTYYGYTF.

The J gene is TRBJ2-3, the V gene TRBV7-8; 7 nucleotides align to TRBD1. Germline V gene lookup returns CDR1 SGHVS and CDR2 FQNEAQ. The V segment lost 2 bases and the J segment 2 bases; nucleotides outside the gene matches: 7. The CDR3 consists of 16 residues. The CDR3, as DNA: TGTGCCAGCAGCTTATATGGGACAGCTCTCACAGATACGCAGTATTTT. Its protein is CASSLYGTALTDTQYF.

The chain uses TRBV18 and TRBJ2-7; 10 bases map to TRBD2. This CDR3 comprises 19 residues. Trimming took 1 base from V and 2 from J; bases not matched to a gene: 14. Per germline, CDR1 KGHSH and CDR2 LQKENI. Here the CDR3 DNA reads TGTGCCAGCTCACCACTGGTGGGACTAGCGACTACTCCAACCTACGAGCAGTACTTC. This gives the protein CASSPLVGLATTPTYEQYF. The whole variable domain, filled in from reference TRBV18 and TRBJ2-7, reads NAGVMQNPRHLVRRRGQEARLRCSPMKGHSHVYWYRQLPEEGLKFMVYLQKENIIDESGMPKERFSAEFPKEGPSILRIQQVVRGDSAAYFCASSPLVGLATTPTYEQYFGPGTRLTVT.

The CDR3 sequence is CASSHITGTANTGELFF. CDR3 coding DNA: TGTGCCAGCAGCCATATCACCGGGACAGCGAACACCGGGGAGCTGTTTTTT. This chain connects TRBV7-9 to TRBJ2-2; TRBD1 matches at 7 bases. This CDR3 is 17 amino acids long. V shed 5 bases, J shed 0 bases, and the junction held 9 bases outside the gene matches. Per germline, CDR1 SEHNR and CDR2 FQNEAQ (reference sequence).

The V gene is TRBV5-1, the J gene TRBJ2-5, with 8 bases fitting TRBD1. In germline, CDR1 is SGHRS, CDR2 YFSETQ. The CDR3 length is 13 residues. With 5 bases clipped from V and 5 bases from J, the junction kept 5 bases outside the gene matches. The CDR3 reads CASRRQGMETQYF. The CDR3 DNA sequence: TGCGCCAGCAGGCGACAGGGGATGGAGACCCAGTACTTC.

V is TRBV5-1 and J is TRBJ2-7, with TRBD1 matching over 11 bases. Germline values: CDR1 SGHRS, CDR2 YFSETQ. J lost 5 bases, V lost 0 bases, and 7 bases had no gene match. The CDR3 loop spans 16 amino acids. The CDR3 nucleotides read TGCGCCAGCAGCTTGGTCCTCAGGACAGGGGGCGACGAGCAGTACTTC. It specifies CASSLVLRTGGDEQYF.

The chain links TRBV7-7 to TRBJ1-4; 8 nucleotides agree with TRBD1. The CDR3 has 15 amino acids. V was pared by 2 bases and J by 3 bases, with 2 bases of the junction left unmatched. Germline CDR1 reads SSHAT; CDR2 reads FNYEAQ (reference sequence). The CDR3 nucleotides are TGTGCCAGCAGCTTAACGACAGGGGCTAATGAAAAACTGTTTTTT. Translating gives CASSLTTGANEKLFF. The full variable domain, its missing parts supplied by reference TRBV7-7 and TRBJ1-4, is GAGVSQSPRYKVTKRGQDVTLRCDPISSHATLYWYQQALGQGPEFLTYFNYEAQPDKSGLPSDRFSAERPEGSISTLTIQRTEQRDSAMYRCASSLTTGANEKLFFGSGTQLSVL.

The gene calls are TRBV25-1 and TRBJ1-1, with TRBD1 matching over 7 bases. The CDR3 length is 14 residues. The V and J ends lost 6 bases and 4 bases, in that order; junction bases with no gene match: 8. Per germline, CDR1 MGHDK and CDR2 SYGVNS. Here the CDR3 DNA reads TGTGCCAGCAGGCCGGGACAGTCGGTCACTGAAGCTTTCTTT. It yields the protein CASRPGQSVTEAFF.

This clone was counted between two and nine times. Other DNA sequences in the same sample also yield this CDR3. This rearrangement joins TRBV30 to TRBJ1-4; 7 bases match TRBD1. CDR1 is GTSNPN, CDR2 SVGIG, per germline (reference sequence). V shed 3 bases, J shed 4 bases, and the junction held 5 bases outside the gene matches. The CDR3 runs 14 residues. In DNA, the CDR3 is TGTGCCTGGAGCCGGACAGGAGTTAATGAAAAACTGTTTTTT. Its translation: CAWSRTGVNEKLFF.

The gene calls are TRBV2 and TRBJ1-4; 9 bases align to TRBD1. J gave up 8 bases and V 10 bases, and 11 bases lay outside the gene matches. The length of the CDR3 is 14 residues. Germline loops: CDR1 SNHLY, CDR2 FYNNEI. CDR3 bases: TGTGCCACCCAGGCCGGGACAGGGTACGAAAAACTGTTTTTT. Translating it yields CATQAGTGYEKLFF.

This clone was found many times. The J gene is TRBJ1-1, the V gene TRBV10-2, with D uncertain. The CDR3 extends over 15 amino acids. The germline V and J ends were trimmed by 0 bases and 0 bases, with 8 bases remaining between them. Germline V gene data show CDR1 as WSHSY and CDR2 as SAAADI. In DNA, the CDR3 is TGCGCCAGCAGTGAGTCGCGGATGCTGAACACTGAAGCTTTCTTT. This translates into CASSESRMLNTEAFF.

In DNA form, the CDR3 reads TGTGCCAGTAGTGCGGGACTAGCGGGAGGGTACAATGAGCAGTTCTTC. This gives the protein CASSAGLAGGYNEQFF. V and J are TRBV19 and TRBJ2-1; 16 bases are shared with TRBD2. V dropped 5 bases and J dropped 4; count of bases not matched to a gene: 2. Germline values: CDR1 LNHDA, CDR2 SQIVND (reference sequence). This CDR3 is built from 16 residues.

Worth noting for this clone: Different DNA sequences within this sample yield the same CDR3. This sequence joins TRBV9 and TRBJ1-4; D not resolved. Germline V CDR1 and CDR2: SGDLS, YYNGEE. V lost 0 bases to trimming and J lost 2 bases, with 5 bases between them. The CDR3 has 14 residues. CDR3 sequence reads: CASSVDSTNEKLFF. CDR3 DNA sequence: TGTGCCAGCAGCGTAGACTCCACTAATGAAAAACTGTTTTTT.

This clone came up many times. V is TRBV10-3 and J is TRBJ1-6; no clear D gene. Trimming took 6 bases from V and 5 from J, leaving 14 bases between them. The germline CDR1 and CDR2 sequences are ENHRY and SYGVKD. This CDR3 is built from 15 residues. CDR3 sequence: CAISLALRDNSPLHF. The CDR3 region has the DNA TGTGCCATCAGCCTAGCTCTGAGGGATAATTCACCCCTCCACTTT.

The chain uses TRBV19 and TRBJ1-3; no reliable D call. CDR1 and CDR2 (germline): LNHDA, SQIVND (reference sequence). Trimming cost V 7 bases and J 0 bases, with 10 bases left between them. The CDR3 consists of 14 residues. The CDR3 nucleotides read TGTGCCAGTAAAGATGGCGGCTCTGGAAACACCATATATTTT. Translation gives CASKDGGSGNTIYF.

The V gene is TRBV15, the J gene TRBJ1-5; TRBD1 might be the D (6 bases). Trimming removed 2 bases from V and 4 bases from J, with 12 bases in between. Germline CDR1 LNHNV, CDR2 YYDKDF (reference sequence). The CDR3 length is 15 residues. The CDR3 is CATSRRRDTNQPQHF. CDR3 coding DNA: TGTGCCACCAGCAGACGCCGGGACACGAATCAGCCCCAGCATTTT.

The chain employs TRBV30 and TRBJ2-5, with D perhaps TRBD2 (5 bases). Trimming pared 3 bases from V and 3 bases from J, leaving 11 bases between. Germline V gives CDR1 GTSNPN, CDR2 SVGIG (reference sequence). This CDR3 region has 13 residues. The CDR3 sequence is CAWRGRGKETQYF. The CDR3 DNA is TGTGCCTGGAGGGGCCGGGGAAAAGAGACCCAGTACTTC. Variable domain in full (rest from reference TRBV30 and TRBJ2-5): SQTIHQWPATLVQPVGSPLSLECTVEGTSNPNLYWYRQAAGRGLQLLFYSVGIGQISSEVPQNLSASRPQDRQFILSSKKLLLSDSGFYLCAWRGRGKETQYFGPGTRLLVL.

This chain joins TRBV7-2 and TRBJ1-6; D ambiguous. The CDR3 is 14 amino acids. Germline V gene lookup returns CDR1 SGHTA and CDR2 FQGNSA. V was cut by 2 bases and J by 5 bases, with 7 bases left in between. This CDR3 is CASSLPLDNSPLHF. Here the CDR3 DNA reads TGTGCCAGCAGCTTACCGTTAGATAATTCACCCCTCCACTTT.

The chain carries TRBV19 and TRBJ2-3; possible D gene TRBD2, 6 bases. From germline, CDR1 is LNHDA and CDR2 SQIVND (reference sequence). V lost 3 bases and J 2 bases, leaving 15 bases between the germline ends. This CDR3 has 16 residues. The CDR3 sequence is CASSMNPGLHTDTQYF. DNA of the CDR3: TGTGCCAGTAGTATGAACCCGGGACTTCACACAGATACGCAGTATTTT.